The TCR beta chain under discussion was sequenced for a study of T cells in Graves' hyperthyroidism and ophthalmopathy. This clonotype was observed a single time. V dropped 0 bases and J dropped 2 bases, with 15 bases sitting between them. CDR1 is SGHNT, CDR2 YYREEE, per germline (reference sequence). The CDR3 sequence is 16 residues long. What was amplified from RNA transcripts were TCR beta CDR3 regions. First-round RT-PCR with HTBI primers amplified the TCR CDR3 region. TCRdb reprocessed the multiplex PCR reads with MiXCR, giving one entry per CDR3 protein. The sample consists of some 180,000 distinct CDR3 sequences, about 17% of them appearing once.

The sample comprised blood. The rearrangement joins TRBV5-4 to TRBJ2-7; D uncertain. This clonotype was sampled from a woman aged 45-65 years with Graves' hyperthyroidism. The CDR3 protein is CASSLVRLSMTYEQYF. The CDR3 DNA reads TGTGCCAGCAGCTTGGTTAGGTTGAGTATGACCTACGAGCAGTACTTC.